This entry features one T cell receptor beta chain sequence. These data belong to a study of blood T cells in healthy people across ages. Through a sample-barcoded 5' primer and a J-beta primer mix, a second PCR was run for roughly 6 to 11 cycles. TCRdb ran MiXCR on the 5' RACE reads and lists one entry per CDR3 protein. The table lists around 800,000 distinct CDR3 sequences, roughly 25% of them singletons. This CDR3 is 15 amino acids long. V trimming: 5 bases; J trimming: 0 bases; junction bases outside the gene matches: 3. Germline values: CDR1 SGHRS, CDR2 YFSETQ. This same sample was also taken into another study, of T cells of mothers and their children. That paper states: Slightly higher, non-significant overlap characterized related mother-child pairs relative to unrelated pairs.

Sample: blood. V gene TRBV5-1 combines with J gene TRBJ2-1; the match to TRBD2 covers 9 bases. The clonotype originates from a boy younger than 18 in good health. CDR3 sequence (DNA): TGCGCCAGCAGGGAGCGGGGGGACTCCTACAATGAGCAGTTCTTC. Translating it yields CASRERGDSYNEQFF.